This record concerns one T cell receptor beta chain sequence. This entry is derived from a study of T-cell reconstitution after alpha-beta-depleted transplantation in children. A library of TCRbeta sequences, prepared with unique molecular identifiers, was generated. One entry per CDR3 protein results from TCRdb running MiXCR on the PCR reads. The sample yields around 500,000 distinct CDR3 sequences, around 13% seen once. J was trimmed by 5 bases and V by 4 bases; bases with no gene match: 15. The germline gives CDR1 SNHLY, CDR2 FYNNEI. The CDR3 extends over 18 amino acids. The sequenced sample was PBMCs from the stem cell graft donor, obtained from the stem cell graft. The chain uses TRBV2 and TRBJ2-5; 11 bases are a match to TRBD1. This receptor was identified in a human donor who donated a stem cell graft to a child with combined immunodeficiency. CDR3 nucleotides: TGTGCCAGCAGTGGACGGACAGGGGGCGCAGATGGAGATGAGACCCAGTACTTC. It specifies CASSGRTGGADGDETQYF.